This entry concerns a single TCR beta chain. Its target is unknown. This entry is derived from a study of T cell responses to AZD1222 COVID-19 vaccine. About the study: Both about-4-week and about-12-week second-dose recipients were combined.

Assay used: immunoSEQ multiplex PCR; TCRdb lists only in-frame clones, some missing. This sample has about 150,000 clones, with roughly 90% found just once. The germline CDR1 and CDR2 sequences are MNHEY and SVGEGT. CDR3 length: 15 amino acids. The V gene end was trimmed by 3 bases and the J gene end by 7 bases; junction bases not matched to a gene: 9. Overall study findings and caveats: There were repertoire samples only from the period after the peak T cell response.

This specimen consisted of peripheral blood, obtained on day 0 of AZD1222 vaccination. The source of this sequence is an adult in good health. V usage is TRBV6-2 or TRBV6-3 and J usage is TRBJ2-1; 7 nucleotides match TRBD2. DNA for the CDR3: TGTGCCAGCAGTTATTGGGCAGGGAGGGGTAATGAGCAGTTCTTC. Protein product: CASSYWAGRGNEQFF.